Following are 32 T cell receptor beta chains from one sample sequenced in a study of T cell responses to AZD1222 COVID-19 vaccine. Data came from immunoSEQ multiplex PCR; TCRdb stores just in-frame clones and leaves some out. The sample includes 130,000 to 150,000 clones, 90% to 95% seen only once; the top ten take 4% to 6%. Source: peripheral blood, taken on day 0 of AZD1222 vaccination. Every receptor here comes from an adult in good health.

The chain carries TRBV5-1 and TRBJ2-1; D might be TRBD1 or TRBD2, each matching 6 bases. CDR1 is SGHRS, CDR2 YFSETQ, per germline. The CDR3 consists of 16 residues. Trimming left V 4 bases short and J 1 base short, with 15 bases between. The CDR3 DNA reads as TGCGCCAGCAGCCCCCTGACGGGGGCGTCCTACAATGAGCAGTTCTTC. As protein: CASSPLTGASYNEQFF.

In DNA, the CDR3 is TGTGCCAGCAGCCAAGATCCCGGGACAGGGATGGGGGTGGCTTTCTTT. Translating gives CASSQDPGTGMGVAFF. The chain couples TRBV3-1 (or the pseudogene TRBV3-2) to TRBJ1-1; 9 nucleotides match TRBD1. The ends lost 0 bases at V and 11 bases at J; junction bases unmatched: 13. This CDR3 spans 16 amino acids. CDR1 is LGHDT, CDR2 YNNKEL, per germline (reference sequence).

The genes are TRBV6-5 and TRBJ1-2; D may be TRBD1 (6 bases). The CDR3 consists of 13 residues. Trimming shortened V by 8 bases and J by 5 bases, and 15 bases separated the two germline ends. The germline CDR1 and CDR2 sequences are MNHEY and SVGAGI. The CDR3 DNA follows: TGTGCCAGCTTTGGGGGCTGGGATTATGGCTACACCTTC. It translates to CASFGGWDYGYTF.

This sequence joins TRBV6-6 and TRBJ1-1, with D unclear. Trimming took off 5 bases at V and 7 bases at J, with 8 bases between the two ends. Germline V gene data show CDR1 as MNHNY and CDR2 as SVGAGI (reference sequence). The CDR3 spans 11 residues. The CDR3 DNA is TGTGCCAGCAGTACCGGGCTTGAAGCTTTCTTT. Its translation is CASSTGLEAFF.

The chain uses TRBV12-2 and TRBJ2-3; the table's D gene call, TRBD1, was not cross checked with the DNA. TRBV12-2 represents a pseudogene. The CDR3 has 19 residues. CDR3 residues: CASRFGGQPLITSTDTQYF. CDR3 in DNA: TGTGCAAGTCGCTTCGGGGGACAGCCACTAATTACTAGCACAGATACGCAGTATTTT.

V is TRBV9 and J is TRBJ2-7, with D perhaps TRBD1 (7 bases). Germline assignment: CDR1 SGDLS and CDR2 YYNGEE. The CDR3 consists of 13 residues. Trimming removed 2 bases at V and 7 bases at J, with 13 bases between. Here the CDR3 DNA reads TGTGCCAGCAGCGTTGCTCAGGGGGGTGAGCAGTACTTC. Translating gives CASSVAQGGEQYF.

The chain carries TRBV18 and TRBJ2-3; 8 bases align to TRBD1. CDR3 size: 15 residues. Germline V lookup: CDR1 KGHSH, CDR2 LQKENI. With 6 bases clipped from V and 3 bases from J, the junction kept 8 bases outside the gene matches. This chain's CDR3 is CASSPRRGQTDTQYF. Written as DNA, the CDR3 is TGTGCCAGCTCCCCCCGCAGGGGGCAAACAGATACGCAGTATTTT.

The chain uses TRBV27 and TRBJ1-6, with unresolved D. Between the trimmed V and J ends, which lost 3 bases and 10 bases, there was a span of 13 bases. CDR3 length: 14 amino acids. CDR1 MNHEY and CDR2 SMNVEV come from the germline V gene (reference sequence). In DNA, the CDR3 is TGTGCCAGCAGTTTGGGAGGGTCGGGCTCACCCCTCCACTTT. Translation gives CASSLGGSGSPLHF.

J is TRBJ2-7 and V is TRBV29-1; TRBD2 matches at 10 bases. The CDR3 covers 14 residues. CDR1 and CDR2 (germline): SQVTM, ANQGSEA. The ends lost 5 bases at V and 6 bases at J; junction bases unmatched: 10. CDR3 nucleotides: TGCAGCGTTCAACTAGCGGGGCTCTTCAGCGAGCAGTACTTC. Protein: CSVQLAGLFSEQYF.

The chain is built from TRBV5-4 and TRBJ2-2; 9 nucleotides agree with TRBD1. Per the germline V gene, CDR1 is SGHNT and CDR2 is YYREEE (reference sequence). There are 16 residues in the CDR3. V was pared by 5 bases and J by 1 base, with 6 bases of the junction left unmatched. CDR3 amino acids: CASRSQGALNTGELFF. The CDR3 DNA follows: TGTGCCAGCAGATCACAGGGGGCGCTGAACACCGGGGAGCTGTTTTTT.

The chain has TRBV27 and TRBJ2-5; TRBD1 matches 10 bases. CDR1 and CDR2 from the germline V gene are MNHEY and SMNVEV (reference sequence). Trimming at V came to 4 bases and at J to 2 bases, leaving 1 base not matched to a gene. CDR3 length equals 14 residues. The CDR3 here is CASSWDRGQETQYF. CDR3 sequence (DNA): TGTGCCAGCAGTTGGGACAGGGGTCAAGAGACCCAGTACTTC.

The V gene is TRBV4-3, the J gene TRBJ1-5; the D is unclear. V lost 0 bases and J 3 bases, leaving 3 bases between the germline ends. Germline lookup yields CDR1 LGHNA and CDR2 YSLEER. The CDR3 runs to 13 residues. CDR3 nucleotides: TGCGCCAGCAGCCAAGAAGTCAATCAGCCCCAGCATTTT. This sequence encodes CASSQEVNQPQHF.

There are many counts of this clone. The CDR3 DNA is TGCGCCAGCAGCCCCTGGGGGACAGGGAAAAATCAGCCCCAGCATTTT. It is translated as CASSPWGTGKNQPQHF. The chain employs TRBV4-1 and TRBJ1-5; 9 positions agree with TRBD1. Per germline, CDR1 MGHRA and CDR2 YSYEKL. The ends lost 4 bases at V and 4 bases at J; junction bases unmatched: 8. This CDR3 has 16 amino acids.

This chain links TRBV7-6 with TRBJ2-7; D call uncertain. This CDR3 region has 13 residues. Trimming removed 4 bases at V and 5 bases at J, with 12 bases between. Germline-derived CDR1 and CDR2 are SGHVS and FNYEAQ. CDR3 in amino acids: CASSSTTSHEQYF. In DNA form, the CDR3 reads TGTGCCAGCAGCTCAACCACCAGTCACGAGCAGTACTTC.

The chain carries TRBV7-2 and TRBJ1-2; 9 positions agree with TRBD1. This CDR3 region has 15 residues. The junction had 9 bases not matched to a gene; V was cut back by 6 bases and J by 4 bases. Germline V lookup: CDR1 SGHTA, CDR2 FQGNSA. This CDR3 reads CASRQPGQGRYGYTF. CDR3 bases: TGTGCCAGCAGACAACCGGGACAGGGCCGCTATGGCTACACCTTC.

The chain links TRBV19 to TRBJ1-2; weak D call: TRBD1 (5 bases). Germline lookup yields CDR1 LNHDA and CDR2 SQIVND (reference sequence). This CDR3 has 13 amino acids. V lost 2 bases and J lost 4, with 8 bases in between. DNA for the CDR3: TGTGCCAGTAGTATACGGGACGTCTATGGCTACACCTTC. This encodes CASSIRDVYGYTF.

The CDR3 region is CASSMGSELQLSYEQYF. The CDR3 nucleotides are TGTGCCAGTAGTATGGGCTCGGAATTACAACTCTCCTACGAGCAGTACTTC. The chain links TRBV19 to TRBJ2-7; D uncertain. The CDR3 is made up of 17 amino acids. Germline V gene sequence: CDR1 LNHDA, CDR2 SQIVND (reference sequence). Trimming removed 3 bases at V and 0 bases at J, with 18 bases between.

V and J are TRBV6-5 and TRBJ1-5; D gene unclear. This CDR3 has 15 amino acids. Trimming took off 6 bases at V and 6 bases at J, with 18 bases between the two ends. From germline, CDR1 is MNHEY and CDR2 SVGAGI. The CDR3, as DNA: TGTGCCAGCAGCCCCCTAGGAGGACTGAGTCAGCCCCAGCATTTT. Its protein is CASSPLGGLSQPQHF.

This chain links TRBV5-5 with TRBJ1-6; 7 bases line up with TRBD1. Trimming cost V 0 bases and J 7 bases; bases outside gene matches: 4. Germline V lookup: CDR1 SGHKS, CDR2 YYEKEE (reference sequence). The CDR3 sequence is 15 residues long. The CDR3 spells CASSLGGQRNSPLHF. CDR3 DNA sequence: TGTGCCAGCAGCTTGGGGGGACAGCGGAATTCACCCCTCCACTTT.

The chain links TRBV18 to TRBJ1-2; perhaps TRBD1 as D (5 bases). V was pared by 5 bases and J by 2 bases, with 15 bases between. The CDR3 has 15 amino acids. Germline-derived CDR1 and CDR2 are KGHSH and LQKENI. This CDR3 is CASSGLGDANYGYTF. In DNA, the CDR3 is TGTGCCAGCTCAGGATTAGGGGATGCGAACTATGGCTACACCTTC.

The CDR3 spells CASSLLDATSYGYTF. CDR3 bases: TGTGCCAGCAGCCTCCTCGACGCAACCTCCTATGGCTACACCTTC. V and J are TRBV7-9 and TRBJ1-2; D unclear. CDR3 length: 15 residues. Germline V gene sequence: CDR1 SEHNR, CDR2 FQNEAQ (reference sequence). The V gene lost 5 bases and the J gene lost 4 bases, with 17 bases spanning the gap. Based on the CDR3 plus reference TRBV7-9 and TRBJ1-2, the full variable domain is DTGVSQNPRHKITKRGQNVTFRCDPISEHNRLYWYRQTLGQGPEFLTYFQNEAQLEKSRLLSDRFSAERPKGSFSTLEIQRTEQGDSAMYLCASSLLDATSYGYTFGSGTRLTVV.

CDR3 in amino acids: CASSPGGTAEKLFF. CDR3 DNA: TGTGCCAGCTCACCTGGCGGGACTGCTGAAAAACTGTTTTTT. The V and J genes are TRBV18 and TRBJ1-4; possibly TRBD1 for D (5 bases). Trimming shortened V by 3 bases and J by 7 bases, and 12 bases separated the two germline ends. The CDR3 runs to 14 residues. CDR1 KGHSH and CDR2 LQKENI come from the germline V gene.

This rearrangement joins TRBV5-1 to TRBJ2-7, with unresolved D. This CDR3 is built from 12 residues. V lost 5 bases and J lost 2, with 8 bases in between. CDR1 is SGHRS, CDR2 YFSETQ, per germline. The CDR3 protein is CASSLHPYEQYF. CDR3 nucleotides: TGCGCCAGCAGTTTACACCCCTACGAGCAGTACTTC.

The J gene is TRBJ2-1, the V gene TRBV27; weak D call: TRBD2 (6 bases). With 8 bases removed from V and 2 bases from J, the gap between germline ends came to 22 bases. Germline assignment: CDR1 MNHEY and CDR2 SMNVEV (reference sequence). The CDR3 totals 17 residues. The CDR3 DNA is TGTGCCAGCTCCCGGAGGGGATCCTTGGGCCCCTACAATGAGCAGTTCTTC. Encoded protein: CASSRRGSLGPYNEQFF.

The gene calls are TRBV12-5 and TRBJ2-3; 9 bases fit TRBD1. CDR1 is LGHNT, CDR2 FRNRAP, per germline. The CDR3 contains 14 residues. J gave up 7 bases and V 8 bases, and 10 bases lay outside the gene matches. The DNA for the CDR3 is TGTGCTAGTAACAGGGGGCCGGGTGTATATACGCAGTATTTT. This sequence encodes CASNRGPGVYTQYF.

This clone was observed once. The gene calls are TRBV28 and TRBJ1-2, with D possibly being TRBD1 (6 bases). V lost 5 bases, J lost 3 bases, and 7 bases lay in between. The CDR3 is made up of 12 amino acids. Looked up from germline, CDR1 is MDHEN and CDR2 is SYDVKM. In DNA form, the CDR3 reads TGTGCCAGCAGTACAGGGTACTATGGCTACACCTTC. It translates to CASSTGYYGYTF.

The J gene is TRBJ2-3, the V gene TRBV6-5; D is possibly TRBD2 (5 bases). The CDR3 totals 14 residues. Germline CDR1 is MNHEY and CDR2 is SVGAGI. Trimming cost V 5 bases and J 1 base, with 10 bases left between them. The CDR3 DNA sequence: TGTGCCAGCAGTACCCGGGAAGGCACAGATACGCAGTATTTT. This gives the protein CASSTREGTDTQYF.

The genes are TRBV6-1 and TRBJ2-7; unclear D gene. The CDR3 runs 13 residues. Germline-derived CDR1 and CDR2 are MNHNS and SASEGT. V lost 0 bases and J 8 bases, leaving 11 bases between the germline ends. CDR3 sequence: CASSEALVRQQYF. CDR3 bases: TGTGCCAGCAGTGAAGCGCTTGTGCGACAGCAGTACTTC.

The chain uses TRBV7-3 and TRBJ2-2; 10 bases are a match to TRBD2. Germline lookup yields CDR1 SGHTA and CDR2 FQGTGA. The length of the CDR3 is 17 residues. Unmatched junction bases numbered 12, after V lost 6 bases and J lost 5 bases. The CDR3 DNA sequence: TGTGCCAGCAGTCGGAGAAGGACTAGCGGCGGAACCGGGGAGCTGTTTTTT. Translation gives CASSRRRTSGGTGELFF.

V usage is TRBV27 and J usage is TRBJ2-1; tentative D call: TRBD1 (5 bases). The CDR3 has 15 amino acids. V was shortened by 3 bases and J by 0 bases, with 9 bases between the two germline ends. The V gene's germline CDR1 is MNHEY and CDR2 SMNVEV (reference sequence). CDR3 nucleotide sequence: TGTGCCAGCAGTTTTCTGGACAACTCCTACAATGAGCAGTTCTTC. It codes for CASSFLDNSYNEQFF.

The J gene is TRBJ2-7, the V gene TRBV19; a possible D gene is TRBD2 (5 bases). CDR3 length equals 13 residues. Trimming removed 1 base from V and 4 bases from J, with 8 bases in between. The germline gives CDR1 LNHDA, CDR2 SQIVND (reference sequence). In nucleotides, the CDR3 is TGTGCCAGTAGTATAGGTCCGGGATACGAGCAGTACTTC. Translation: CASSIGPGYEQYF.

The CDR3 sequence: CARSSHGPGLAGEETQYF. For the CDR3, the DNA is TGTGCCAGAAGCTCCCACGGTCCGGGACTAGCGGGAGAAGAGACCCAGTACTTC. This chain connects TRBV5-3 to TRBJ2-5; 14 bases line up with TRBD2. TRBV5-3 is flagged as an ORF with uncertain function. CDR3 length: 18 amino acids. J gave up 3 bases and V 3 bases, and 10 bases lay outside the gene matches.